The rows below give T cell receptor beta chains drawn from one sample of a study of cytomegalovirus exposure and HLA in healthy donors. Only in-frame clones appear in the TCRdb table, and some are missing; sequencing was by immunoSEQ multiplex PCR. The sample records 95,000 to 100,000 clones, around 77% being singletons. The sequenced sample was PBMCs. These receptors were obtained from a man aged 40-49 years in good health and CMV-seronegative. Both conserved end residues are part of each CDR3. A D gene is named only where the DNA matches it firmly. The listing skips clone size in some rows; elsewhere it reads once, few, many or a size class.

V	size	D	J	CDR3	DNA
TRBV5-1	.	TRBD2	TRBJ2-1	CASSLAPSSGGAYEQFF	TGCGCCAGCAGCTTGGCCCCCTCTAGCGGGGGGGCGTATGAGCAGTTCTTC
TRBV30	.	TRBD1	TRBJ1-5	CAWSVQDRANQPQHF	TGTGCCTGGAGTGTACAGGACAGGGCCAATCAGCCCCAGCATTTT
TRBV10-1	.	TRBD2	TRBJ2-1	CASSERGGRDNEQFF	TGCGCCAGCAGTGAGCGGGGGGGCCGGGACAATGAGCAGTTCTTC
TRBV5-1	.	.	TRBJ1-1	CASSVLRAENTEAFF	TGCGCCAGCAGCGTGCTCAGGGCAGAGAACACTGAAGCTTTCTTT
TRBV5-4	.	TRBD2	TRBJ2-1	CASSLAGGGTYNEQFF	TGTGCCAGCAGCTTAGCGGGAGGGGGAACTTACAATGAGCAGTTCTTC
TRBV6-6	.	TRBD1	TRBJ1-1	CASSAPGQGVTEAFF	TGTGCCAGCAGTGCCCCCGGACAGGGGGTAACTGAAGCTTTCTTT
TRBV5-1	.	.	TRBJ1-2	CASSLDSFYGYTF	TGCGCCAGCAGCTTGGACAGTTTCTATGGCTACACCTTC
TRBV19	.	.	TRBJ2-1	CASSIDDSDNEQFF	TGTGCCAGTAGTATCGATGACAGCGACAATGAGCAGTTCTTC
TRBV5-1	.	.	TRBJ1-5	CASSLEVGVDQPQHF	TGCGCCAGCAGCTTGGAAGTGGGCGTCGATCAGCCCCAGCATTTT
TRBV6-1	few	TRBD1	TRBJ1-2	CASRTGVLHGYTF	TGTGCCAGCAGAACAGGGGTTCTGCATGGCTACACCTTC
TRBV29-1	few	TRBD2	TRBJ2-1	CSVGGGGYNEQFF	TGCAGCGTTGGCGGCGGGGGTTACAATGAGCAGTTCTTC
TRBV14	.	TRBD1	TRBJ1-4	CASSQGRGQANEKLFF	TGTGCCAGCAGCCAAGGGAGGGGACAGGCTAATGAAAAACTGTTTTTT
TRBV7-6	.	TRBD1	TRBJ2-1	CASSFLGTENNEQFF	TGTGCCAGCAGTTTCCTTGGGACAGAGAACAATGAGCAGTTCTTC
TRBV10-1	.	TRBD2	TRBJ2-1	CASSALAGGSSYNEQFF	TGCGCCAGCAGTGCGCTAGCGGGAGGATCGTCCTACAATGAGCAGTTCTTC
TRBV4-2	.	TRBD1	TRBJ2-1	CASSQEQGATYNEQFF	TGTGCCAGCAGCCAGGAACAGGGGGCCACCTACAATGAGCAGTTCTTC
TRBV28	few	TRBD1	TRBJ2-1	CASREGGVPFF	TGTGCCAGCAGGGAAGGGGGCGTTCCGTTCTTC
TRBV11-2	once	TRBD1	TRBJ2-7	CASSLASWDSYEQYF	TGTGCCAGCAGCTTAGCGAGTTGGGACAGTTACGAGCAGTACTTC
TRBV7-9	.	TRBD1	TRBJ2-4	CASSGYTGALSPKNIQYF	TGTGCCAGCAGCGGGTACACAGGGGCCCTTAGTCCCAAAAACATTCAGTACTTC
TRBV5-1	.	.	TRBJ2-2	CASSLGSANTGELFF	TGCGCCAGCAGCTTGGGCAGCGCGAACACCGGGGAGCTGTTTTTT
TRBV21-1	.	.	TRBJ2-7	CASSKALIASGGFEQYF	TGTGCCAGCAGCAAAGCGCTGATAGCTAGCGGGGGTTTCGAGCAGTACTTC